A single sample gave rise to the 19 T cell receptor beta chains below, sequenced in a study of blood T cell repertoires in COVID-19. Sequencing was performed with immunoSEQ multiplex PCR; in TCRdb, only in-frame clones are kept and a portion is missing. The sample shows approximately 160,000 clones, 65% to 90% of them seen only once. The source material was peripheral blood. The receptors shown here come from a woman between 50 and 59 years old in a cohort sampled during active or convalescent COVID-19.

This clone was detected only a few times. The chain couples TRBV19 to TRBJ2-6, with 8 bases identical to TRBD1. Germline V lookup: CDR1 LNHDA, CDR2 SQIVND (reference sequence). Losses at the gene ends were 3 bases for V and 10 bases for J; bases not matched to a gene: 14. This CDR3 has 17 amino acids. CDR3: CASSMFGGRGQVNVLTF. The CDR3 DNA is TGTGCCAGTAGTATGTTTGGGGGGCGGGGACAGGTGAACGTCCTGACTTTC. Together with reference TRBV19 and TRBJ2-6, the CDR3 gives the full variable domain: DGGITQSPKYLFRKEGQNVTLSCEQNLNHDAMYWYRQDPGQGLRLIYYSQIVNDFQKGDIAEGYSVSREKKESFPLTVTSAQKNPTAFYLCASSMFGGRGQVNVLTFGAGSRLTVL.

The chain recombines TRBV21-1 with TRBJ2-7; TRBD1, the table's D call, lacks a check against the DNA. TRBV21-1 is marked as a pseudogene. The CDR3 covers 14 residues. In nucleotides, the CDR3 is TGTGCCAGCAGCATATCCGGGACAGGGTCCGAGCAGTACTTC. Amino acids: CASSISGTGSEQYF.

The rearrangement joins TRBV7-8 to TRBJ2-3; 9 nucleotides line up with TRBD2. This CDR3 region has 12 residues. V lost 5 bases and J lost 14; bases outside the gene matches: 8. CDR1 and CDR2 (germline): SGHVS, FQNEAQ. The CDR3 DNA is TGTGCCAGCAGCCCCCCTAGCGGGGTGGGGTATTTT. Translated, it gives CASSPPSGVGYF.

The chain employs TRBV3-1 (or the pseudogene TRBV3-2) and TRBJ2-1; 8 nucleotides align to TRBD1. CDR1 is LGHDT, CDR2 YNNKEL, per germline (reference sequence). Unmatched junction bases numbered 14, after V lost 8 bases and J lost 14 bases. This CDR3 spans 13 amino acids. The CDR3 coding sequence is TGTGCCAGCTCCGGTCGTTGGACAGGGAAGGAGTTCTTC. It translates to CASSGRWTGKEFF.

The chain couples TRBV7-9 to TRBJ1-4, with D tentatively TRBD1 (5 bases). The CDR3 spans 14 residues. Looked up from germline, CDR1 is SEHNR and CDR2 is FQNEAQ (reference sequence). The V gene lost 1 base and the J gene lost 8 bases, with 11 bases spanning the gap. CDR3 loop: CASSLERGPEKLFF. The CDR3 DNA reads TGTGCCAGCAGCTTAGAGCGGGGACCCGAAAAACTGTTTTTT. The entire variable domain, with the rest obtained from reference TRBV7-9 and TRBJ1-4, is as follows: DTGVSQNPRHKITKRGQNVTFRCDPISEHNRLYWYRQTLGQGPEFLTYFQNEAQLEKSRLLSDRFSAERPKGSFSTLEIQRTEQGDSAMYLCASSLERGPEKLFFGSGTQLSVL.

The V call is TRBV7-9, the J call TRBJ2-7; 9 bases are shared with TRBD1. V shed 5 bases and J 5 bases; nucleotides not matched to a gene: 10. Germline CDR1 is SEHNR and CDR2 is FQNEAQ (reference sequence). The CDR3 is 15 amino acids. The CDR3 here is CASSPVRTGVHEQYF. The CDR3 coding sequence is TGTGCCAGCAGCCCGGTACGGACAGGGGTACACGAGCAGTACTTC.

The V and J genes are TRBV7-9 and TRBJ2-5; 11 bases are a match to TRBD1. Germline V lookup: CDR1 SEHNR, CDR2 FQNEAQ (reference sequence). After removal of 5 bases from V and 5 bases from J, the junction contained 7 bases not matched to a gene. CDR3 size: 15 residues. The CDR3 sequence: CASSPWTGGRETQYF. DNA for the CDR3: TGTGCCAGCAGCCCCTGGACAGGGGGCAGGGAGACCCAGTACTTC.

V usage is TRBV12-3 or TRBV12-4 and J usage is TRBJ2-5; D might be TRBD1 (6 bases). Trimming removed 6 bases at V and 4 bases at J, with 9 bases between. The CDR3 extends over 12 amino acids. The CDR3 DNA follows: TGTGCCAGCAGGGCAGGGGTAGAGACCCAGTACTTC. Encoded protein: CASRAGVETQYF.

The CDR3 sequence is CAETGDNYGYTF. CDR3 bases: TGTGCCGAGACAGGGGACAACTATGGCTACACCTTC. J is TRBJ1-2 and V is TRBV30; 8 bases align to TRBD1. CDR1 GTSNPN and CDR2 SVGIG come from the germline V gene (reference sequence). J was trimmed by 2 bases and V by 8 bases; bases with no gene match: 4. The length of the CDR3 is 12 residues.

The V gene is TRBV6-6, the J gene TRBJ1-4; D unclear. This CDR3 contains 13 residues. Per the germline V gene, CDR1 is MNHNY and CDR2 is SVGAGI (reference sequence). Trimming cost V 8 bases and J 8 bases, with 15 bases left between them. This chain's CDR3 is CASRGREGEKLFF. CDR3 nucleotide sequence: TGTGCCAGCCGAGGACGGGAAGGGGAAAAACTGTTTTTT.

This clone was recorded a few times. The CDR3 DNA is TGTGCCAGCAGCCGGGGGGCGGGAGGGGATCAGCCCCAGCATTTT. It codes for CASSRGAGGDQPQHF. The chain recombines TRBV3-1 (or the pseudogene TRBV3-2) with TRBJ1-5; TRBD1 might be the D (6 bases). Germline assignment: CDR1 LGHDT and CDR2 YNNKEL (reference sequence). The CDR3 loop spans 15 amino acids. V gave up 4 bases and J gave up 5 bases, with 15 bases separating them.

The V and J genes are TRBV3-1 (or the pseudogene TRBV3-2) and TRBJ2-2; D may be TRBD2 (7 bases). Per germline, CDR1 LGHDT and CDR2 YNNKEL (reference sequence). Trimming cost V 4 bases and J 2 bases, with 20 bases left between them. This CDR3 has 18 residues. This chain's CDR3 is CASSRRPPGGLNTGELFF. The CDR3 nucleotides are TGTGCCAGCAGCCGAAGACCCCCGGGGGGCTTAAACACCGGGGAGCTGTTTTTT.

The chain is built from TRBV7-2 and TRBJ2-4, with 8 bases fitting TRBD2. This CDR3 has 13 residues. Germline V gene sequence: CDR1 SGHTA, CDR2 FQGNSA. V gave up 4 bases and J gave up 8 bases; unmatched junction bases: 4. CDR3 protein: CASSSGLADIQYF. The CDR3 nucleotides read TGTGCCAGCAGCTCTGGACTAGCTGACATTCAGTACTTC.

CDR3 in amino acids: CASSIYWDTSYGYTF. DNA of the CDR3: TGTGCCAGTAGTATATACTGGGACACCTCCTATGGCTACACCTTC. The genes are TRBV19 and TRBJ1-2; D may be TRBD1 (6 bases). Germline values: CDR1 LNHDA, CDR2 SQIVND (reference sequence). Trimming took off 2 bases at V and 4 bases at J, with 14 bases between the two ends. The CDR3 is 15 residues long. The full variable domain, its missing parts supplied by reference TRBV19 and TRBJ1-2, is DGGITQSPKYLFRKEGQNVTLSCEQNLNHDAMYWYRQDPGQGLRLIYYSQIVNDFQKGDIAEGYSVSREKKESFPLTVTSAQKNPTAFYLCASSIYWDTSYGYTFGSGTRLTVV.

The chain couples TRBV13 to TRBJ2-3; D gene unclear. The CDR3 runs to 13 residues. V lost 1 base and J lost 7, with 9 bases in between. In germline, CDR1 is PRHDT, CDR2 FYEKMQ (reference sequence). CDR3 nucleotides: TGTGCCAGCAGCTTAGAAACAACGAATACGCAGTATTTT. Translating it yields CASSLETTNTQYF. Variable domain in full (rest from reference TRBV13 and TRBJ2-3): AAGVIQSPRHLIKEKRETATLKCYPIPRHDTVYWYQQGPGQDPQFLISFYEKMQSDKGSIPDRFSAQQFSDYHSELNMSSLELGDSALYFCASSLETTNTQYFGPGTRLTVL.

Comment on this clone: The junction departs from the called germline gene at one end, perhaps through a read error. J is TRBJ2-5 and V is TRBV7-7, with 16 nucleotides matching TRBD2. This CDR3 is 17 amino acids long. Germline V CDR1 and CDR2: SSHAT, FNYEAQ (reference sequence). The DNA of the CDR3 is TGTGCTAGCAGCACGGGACTAGCGGGGGGGCCCCATATGACCCAGTACTTC. This sequence encodes CASSTGLAGGPHMTQYF.

The rearrangement links TRBV6-6 to TRBJ1-6, with TRBD1 matching over 9 bases. This CDR3 comprises 14 residues. Trimming removed 2 bases from V and 10 bases from J; junction bases left unmatched: 3. Germline V CDR1 and CDR2: MNHNY, SVGAGI (reference sequence). The CDR3 sequence is CASSYDRGGSPLHF. CDR3 bases: TGTGCCAGCAGTTACGACAGGGGGGGATCACCCCTCCACTTT.

The V and J genes are TRBV12-2 and TRBJ1-1. TRBV12-2 is a pseudogene locus. The CDR3 extends over 16 amino acids. CDR3 bases: TGTGCAAGTCGCCCTACCACCCGGGGAGAGCACACTGAAGCTTTCTTT. Encoded protein: CASRPTTRGEHTEAFF.

To note about this clone: Other DNA sequences in this specimen translate into the identical CDR3. The V gene is TRBV5-1, the J gene TRBJ2-7, with a tentative D call TRBD2 (6 bases). V lost 1 base and J lost 5, with 13 bases in between. This CDR3 is built from 14 residues. CDR1 is SGHRS and CDR2 is YFSETQ in the germline V gene. This CDR3 reads CASSLLGGVDEQYF. The CDR3 nucleotides read TGCGCCAGCAGCTTGCTGGGGGGAGTGGACGAGCAGTACTTC.